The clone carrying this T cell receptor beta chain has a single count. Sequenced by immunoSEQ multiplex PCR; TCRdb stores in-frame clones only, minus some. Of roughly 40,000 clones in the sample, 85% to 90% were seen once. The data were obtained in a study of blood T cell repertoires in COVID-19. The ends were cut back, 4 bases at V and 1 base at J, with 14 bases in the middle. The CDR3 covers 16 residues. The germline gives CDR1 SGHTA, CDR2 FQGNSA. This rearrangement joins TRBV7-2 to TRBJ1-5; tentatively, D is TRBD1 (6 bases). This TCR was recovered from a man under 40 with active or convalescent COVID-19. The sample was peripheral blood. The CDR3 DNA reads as TGTGCCAGCAGCTCCCAAGGGACAACGAGCAATCAGCCCCAGCATTTT. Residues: CASSSQGTTSNQPQHF. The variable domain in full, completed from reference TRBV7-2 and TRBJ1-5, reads GAGVSQSPSNKVTEKGKDVELRCDPISGHTALYWYRQSLGQGLEFLIYFQGNSAPDKSGLPSDRFSAERTGGSVSTLTIQRTQQEDSAVYLCASSSQGTTSNQPQHFGDGTRLSIL.